A selection of T cell receptor beta chains follows, all from one sample in a study of blood T cell repertoires in COVID-19. Some clones are missing from TCRdb's copy, which holds only in-frame ones; the method was immunoSEQ multiplex PCR. Of about 280,000 clones listed, around nine tenths are singletons. The sample taken for sequencing was PBMCs or T cells enriched from blood (not recorded which). The source is a woman in her sixties or seventies who had recovered from COVID-19. Each CDR3 is given with its conserved first and last residue. The D gene is left open where the match is weak. Clone size, where shown, is once, few, many, or a class for clones that have expanded.

j_gene,abundance,v_gene,d_gene,CDR3aa,CDR3nt
TRBJ1-6,.,TRBV28,.,CASSLGDRSVPPLHF,TGTGCCAGCAGTTTAGGTGACAGGTCGGTTCCGCCCCTCCACTTT
TRBJ1-2,once,TRBV7-9,TRBD1,CASSLGWTGVDGYTF,TGTGCCAGCAGCTTAGGGTGGACAGGGGTGGATGGCTACACCTTC
TRBJ1-2,.,TRBV29-1,TRBD1,CSVEVGPGQGRGYTF,TGCAGCGTTGAAGTGGGCCCGGGACAGGGGAGGGGCTACACCTTC
TRBJ2-2,many,TRBV6-4,TRBD2,CASSHSGDANTGELFF,TGTGCCAGCAGCCATAGCGGGGACGCGAACACCGGGGAGCTGTTTTTT
TRBJ1-1,few,TRBV13,.,CASSLVGGAENTEAFF,TGTGCCAGCAGCTTAGTCGGGGGGGCGGAGAACACTGAAGCTTTCTTT
TRBJ2-1,.,TRBV7-2,.,CASSLDGRDFFWNEQFF,TGTGCCAGCAGCTTAGATGGCCGGGACTTTTTTTGGAATGAGCAGTTCTTC
TRBJ2-1,.,TRBV2,.,CASMTPGEQFF,TGTGCCAGCATGACCCCCGGGGAGCAGTTCTTC
TRBJ1-1,.,TRBV11-2,.,CASSLSQGSTEAFF,TGTGCCAGCAGCTTATCACAGGGTAGCACTGAAGCTTTCTTT
TRBJ1-1,.,TRBV4-1,.,CASSQETGTEAFF,TGCGCCAGCAGCCAAGAAACGGGCACTGAAGCTTTCTTT
TRBJ1-2,.,TRBV19,TRBD1,CASSPLGPGGPPSYGYTF,TGTGCCAGTAGTCCCCTCGGGCCAGGGGGCCCTCCTAGCTATGGCTACACCTTC
TRBJ1-4,once,TRBV5-1,.,CASSFGQPFNEKLFF,TGCGCCAGCAGCTTCGGACAGCCCTTTAATGAAAAACTGTTTTTT
TRBJ1-2,.,TRBV18,.,CASSPTGRNYGYTF,TGTGCCAGCTCACCGACAGGTAGGAACTATGGCTACACCTTC
TRBJ1-1,.,TRBV4-2,.,CASTPRGQGGTEAFF,TGTGCCAGCACCCCACGTGGGCAGGGTGGCACTGAAGCTTTCTTT
TRBJ2-1,.,TRBV29-1,.,CSVRVLYEQFF,TGCAGCGTCCGAGTTTTATATGAGCAGTTCTTC
TRBJ1-4,.,TRBV5-1,.,CASSFGAGNEKLFF,TGCGCCAGCAGCTTTGGAGCGGGGAATGAAAAACTGTTTTTT
TRBJ1-1,.,TRBV28,TRBD1,CASFRRGLGTEAFF,TGTGCCAGCTTCCGCAGGGGGCTGGGAACTGAAGCTTTCTTT
TRBJ1-2,.,TRBV10-3,.,CAISEGLTSMDYGYTF,TGTGCCATCAGTGAAGGCCTTACTAGTATGGACTATGGCTACACCTTC
TRBJ1-4,.,TRBV5-4,.,CASSFERPGKLFF,TGTGCCAGCAGCTTTGAGAGGCCTGGAAAACTGTTTTTT
TRBJ1-4,.,TRBV5-1,.,CASSPLTVNEKLFF,TGCGCCAGCAGCCCTTTGACAGTAAATGAAAAACTGTTTTTT
TRBJ1-3,.,TRBV5-1,.,CASSLGVGGNTIYF,TGCGCCAGCAGCTTGGGGGTCGGGGGAAACACCATATATTTT
TRBJ1-1,few,TRBV7-3,TRBD1,CASSFAGGNTEAFF,TGTGCCAGCAGCTTTGCAGGGGGAAACACTGAAGCTTTCTTT
TRBJ2-1,.,TRBV15,.,CATSSPGAGAPNEQFF,TGTGCCACCAGCAGTCCAGGGGCGGGTGCCCCCAATGAGCAGTTCTTC
TRBJ1-1,.,TRBV13,TRBD1,CASSLMDRGTEAFF,TGTGCCAGCAGTTTGATGGACAGGGGCACTGAAGCTTTCTTT
TRBJ1-3,.,TRBV5-5,.,CASSPASGSGNTIYF,TGTGCCAGCAGCCCCGCCTCAGGGTCTGGAAACACCATATATTTT
TRBJ2-3,once,TRBV6-4,TRBD2,CASSALAGGADTQYF,TGTGCCAGCAGTGCCCTAGCGGGGGGGGCAGATACGCAGTATTTT
TRBJ2-2,.,TRBV9,.,CASSLGTWNTGELFF,TGTGCCAGCAGCCTCGGGACTTGGAACACCGGGGAGCTGTTTTTT
TRBJ1-5,.,TRBV28,.,CASSPLDTAYRPQHF,TGTGCCAGCAGCCCCCTTGACACCGCTTACCGGCCCCAGCATTTT
TRBJ1-1,.,TRBV7-3,.,CASSLSMGRGTEAFF,TGTGCCAGCAGTCTGTCAATGGGGCGCGGCACTGAAGCTTTCTTT
TRBJ1-1,few,TRBV3-1/TRBV3-2,.,CASSQDFGSRVSEAFF,TGTGCCAGCAGCCAAGATTTCGGCAGCAGGGTATCTGAAGCTTTCTTT
TRBJ1-1,.,TRBV28,TRBD1,CASSVGTGNTEAFF,TGTGCCAGCAGTGTAGGGACAGGGAACACTGAAGCTTTCTTT
TRBJ2-2,.,TRBV28,.,CASMSKGGNSLNTGELFF,TGTGCCAGCATGTCAAAGGGGGGGAATTCACTCAACACCGGGGAGCTGTTTTTT
TRBJ1-5,.,TRBV21-1,.,CASSKLIQGVNQPQHF,TGTGCCAGCAGCAAACTAATACAAGGGGTCAATCAGCCCCAGCATTTT
TRBJ2-7,.,TRBV7-2,.,CASSLVGRPYEQYF,TGTGCCAGCAGCTTAGTGGGCCGGCCCTACGAGCAGTACTTC
TRBJ2-7,.,TRBV4-1,.,CASSQVTQGGSYEQYF,TGCGCCAGCAGCCAAGTGACCCAGGGAGGCTCCTACGAGCAGTACTTC
TRBJ1-4,few,TRBV27,.,CASSLSRTTNEKLFF,TGTGCCAGCAGTTTATCTCGGACTACTAATGAAAAACTGTTTTTT
TRBJ2-7,.,TRBV7-9,TRBD1,CASSLQGVSPYEQYF,TGTGCCAGCAGCTTACAGGGGGTCAGTCCCTACGAGCAGTACTTC
TRBJ2-7,once,TRBV7-9,.,CASSLSSRSSYEQYF,TGTGCCAGCAGCTTGTCGTCTAGGAGCTCCTACGAGCAGTACTTC